Listed below are T cell receptor beta chains from one sample, sequenced in a study of cytomegalovirus exposure and HLA in healthy donors. Measured with immunoSEQ multiplex PCR; TCRdb has only the in-frame clones, and not every one. Here the sample spans around 150,000 clones, 80% to 90% being singletons. Specimen: PBMCs. The receptor source for this set is a man aged 18 to 29 in good health and CMV-seropositive. Each CDR3 is given with its conserved first and last residue. D genes are given only for firm matches. Rows give clone size only sometimes, using once, few, many, or a class for an expanded clone.

>NA|NA|TRBJ2-2|TRBV2
TGTGCCAGCAGGAACAGGAACACCGGGGAGCTGTTTTTT
CASRNRNTGELFF
>once|TRBD2|TRBJ2-3|TRBV7-2
TGTGCCAGCAGCTTATTACGGGGGGGGGATACGCAGTATTTT
CASSLLRGGDTQYF
>NA|NA|TRBJ1-2|TRBV5-6
TGTGCCAGCAGCACAGGGACCGCAAGCTATGGCTACACCTTC
CASSTGTASYGYTF
>NA|NA|TRBJ1-2|TRBV6-1
TGTGCCAGCAGTGTACGGGTCCGGAACTATGGCTACACCTTC
CASSVRVRNYGYTF
>NA|NA|TRBJ1-5|TRBV19
TGTGCCAGTAGTACCTCCGGGGTTGGCAATCAGCCCCAGCATTTT
CASSTSGVGNQPQHF
>NA|NA|TRBJ2-5|TRBV29-1
TGCAGCGTGAAGCAAGGGGCAGGGTACGAGACCCAGTACTTC
CSVKQGAGYETQYF
>once|NA|TRBJ2-3|TRBV9
TGTGCCAGCAGCGTAGGGGGTAGCGGCACAGATACGCAGTATTTT
CASSVGGSGTDTQYF
>NA|TRBD1|TRBJ1-2|TRBV11-2
TGTGCCAGCAGCTTACAGTCAGGGGGTGTGGATGGCTACACCTTC
CASSLQSGGVDGYTF
>large|TRBD1|TRBJ2-7|TRBV5-4
TGTGCCAGCAGCCTTTGGACAGGCTCCTACGAGCAGTACTTC
CASSLWTGSYEQYF
>NA|NA|TRBJ1-1|TRBV9
TGTGCCAGCAGCGAGGGGAACACCGGAGAGTCTTTCTTT
CASSEGNTGESFF
>many|TRBD2|TRBJ2-3|TRBV4-3
TGCGCCAGCAGCGAAACTAGCGGGGGGGCCACAGATACGCAGTATTTT
CASSETSGGATDTQYF
>NA|NA|TRBJ1-1|TRBV18
TGTGCCAGCTCACCAAGGACACTGGGCCCGAACACTGAAGCTTTCTTT
CASSPRTLGPNTEAFF
>NA|NA|TRBJ1-1|TRBV7-8
TGTGCCAGCAGCTTAGCGTCAGGGATGAACACTGAAGCTTTCTTT
CASSLASGMNTEAFF
>NA|NA|TRBJ2-2|TRBV18
TGTGCCAGCTCACCTCGACAGGCCCTCAACACCGGGGAGCTGTTTTTT
CASSPRQALNTGELFF
>once|NA|TRBJ2-2|TRBV11-2
TGTGCCAGCAGCTTACTCCCTACCGGGGAGCTGTTTTTT
CASSLLPTGELFF
>NA|TRBD2|TRBJ2-2|TRBV4-3
TGCGCCAGCAGCCAAGGAGGTGATAGCGGGGTTACCGGGGAGCTGTTTTTT
CASSQGGDSGVTGELFF
>NA|NA|TRBJ2-6|TRBV27
TGTGCCAGCAGCCCGTCGGCCTCTGGGGCCAACGGCCTGACTTTC
CASSPSASGANGLTF
>NA|TRBD1|TRBJ1-1|TRBV7-9
TGTTCCAGCAGCTTAGCACCGGGACAGGGGGCCTCTGAAGCTTTCTTT
CSSSLAPGQGASEAFF
>NA|TRBD2|TRBJ2-5|TRBV15
TGTGCCACCAGCGGAAAGAGCGGGGGTCTGGAGACCCAGTACTTC
CATSGKSGGLETQYF
>NA|NA|TRBJ2-7|TRBV6-1
TGTGCCAGCAGTGATTATAGGGGCTACGAGCAGTACTTC
CASSDYRGYEQYF
>NA|TRBD1|TRBJ1-1|TRBV7-3
TGTGCCAGCAGCCCGGGGACAGGGAGCACTGAAGCTTTCTTT
CASSPGTGSTEAFF
>NA|TRBD1|TRBJ1-2|TRBV5-4
TGTGCCAGCAGCTTGGGGGCAGGGGGGCTGGAAGGCGGCTACACCTTC
CASSLGAGGLEGGYTF
>NA|NA|TRBJ1-1|TRBV19
TGTGCCAGTATGCGATCGGGGGTAGAAGCTTTCTTT
CASMRSGVEAFF
>NA|TRBD2|TRBJ2-7|TRBV29-1
TGCAGCGTTGAAGGCACTAAAGGTAGCGGGTCGGAGTACTTC
CSVEGTKGSGSEYF
>once|NA|TRBJ2-2|TRBV27
TGTGCCAGCAGTTTCGTACCAGCAGGGTCACCCGGGGAGCTGTTTTTT
CASSFVPAGSPGELFF
>NA|NA|TRBJ1-1|TRBV27
TGTGCCAGCAGTTTATCGGGCAGGGTTATAGCTTTCTTT
CASSLSGRVIAFF
>NA|NA|TRBJ2-3|TRBV11-2
TGTGCCAGCAGCCCCGACGGCCCCGGGGATACGCAGTATTTT
CASSPDGPGDTQYF
>NA|NA|TRBJ1-2|TRBV7-2
TGTGCCAGCAGCGACACGGTTTTTCATGGCTACACCTTC
CASSDTVFHGYTF
>NA|TRBD1|TRBJ2-7|TRBV7-6
TGTGCCAGCAGCCCGACGGCGGGACAGGGGTCCTCCTACGAGCAGTACTTC
CASSPTAGQGSSYEQYF
>few|NA|TRBJ1-2|TRBV7-9
TGTGCCAGCAGCTTAGAGAACACAAACTATGGCTACACCTTC
CASSLENTNYGYTF
>NA|NA|TRBJ2-7|TRBV7-9
TGTTCCAGCAGCCCCCGACAGGAAACTTCCTACGAGCAGTACTTC
CSSSPRQETSYEQYF
>NA|TRBD2|TRBJ2-7|TRBV7-2
TGTGCCAGCAGCTTACGCGGGGGTCCCTACGAGCAGTACTTC
CASSLRGGPYEQYF
>NA|NA|TRBJ2-5|TRBV6-1
TGTGCCAGCAGTGACCCTGGTCGGGGGACGGAGACCCAGTACTTC
CASSDPGRGTETQYF
>NA|TRBD1|TRBJ1-5|TRBV6-6
TGTGCCAGCAGTACACGGACAGGGACTCAGCCCCAGCATTTT
CASSTRTGTQPQHF
>few|TRBD1|TRBJ1-2|TRBV30
TGTGCCTGGAGTGTATCCCGGGACAGGGGGTTCTATGGCTACACCTTC
CAWSVSRDRGFYGYTF
>few|TRBD1|TRBJ1-5|TRBV9
TGTGCCAGCAGCGTAGATGAAGGGGGCCTTCAGCCCCAGCATTTT
CASSVDEGGLQPQHF
>NA|NA|TRBJ2-7|TRBV7-9
TGTGCCAGTAAAGATGGCAGGACACCCTACGAGCAGTACTTC
CASKDGRTPYEQYF
>NA|NA|TRBJ1-1|TRBV30
TGTGCCCCCAGTTTACAAGCTTTCTTT
CAPSLQAFF
>NA|TRBD1|TRBJ2-5|TRBV5-1
TGCGCCAGCAGCTCACAAAGGAGACAGGGGAAGGAGACCCAGTACTTC
CASSSQRRQGKETQYF
>NA|NA|TRBJ1-2|TRBV14
TGTGCCAGCAGCCAAGATTTGGCAGGGAACTATGGCTACACCTTC
CASSQDLAGNYGYTF
>NA|TRBD1|TRBJ1-5|TRBV2
TGTACCAGCAGGCCCAGTACAGGGGGGAATCAGCCCCAGCATTTT
CTSRPSTGGNQPQHF
>NA|TRBD1|TRBJ2-7|TRBV11-3
TGTGCCAGCAGCCCGTCAGGGGGCTACGAGCAGTACTTC
CASSPSGGYEQYF
>NA|NA|TRBJ2-5|TRBV7-2
TGTGCCAGCAGCCCCGTAGGGGGTAGAGAGACCCAGTACTTC
CASSPVGGRETQYF
>NA|NA|TRBJ1-3|TRBV9
TGTGCCAGCGAAGAGGCTCTCTCTGGAAACACCATATATTTT
CASEEALSGNTIYF
>NA|NA|TRBJ2-7|TRBV6-6
TGTGCCAGCAGTGTTACAGGGTTGGCGTACTTC
CASSVTGLAYF
>NA|NA|TRBJ2-5|TRBV18
TGTGCCAGCTCACCAGGAGGGGAAGAGACCCAGTACTTC
CASSPGGEETQYF
>NA|NA|TRBJ2-1|TRBV30
TGTGCCTGGAGTCGGTCTTGGGAGCAGTTCTTC
CAWSRSWEQFF
>few|TRBD1|TRBJ1-2|TRBV27
TGTGCCAGCAGTCCCCAGGGGACAGGGGCGGAGGGCTACACCTTC
CASSPQGTGAEGYTF
>once|TRBD2|TRBJ2-2|TRBV5-1
TGCGCCAGCAGCTCGGGGGGGGCAGAGACCGGGGAGCTGTTTTTT
CASSSGGAETGELFF
>NA|NA|TRBJ1-6|TRBV30
TGTGCCTGGAGTGAAAAACAGGGAGATTCACCCCTCCACTTT
CAWSEKQGDSPLHF
>NA|TRBD2|TRBJ2-7|TRBV11-2
TGTGCCAGCAGCACTCGGACTAGCGGGGGGACCTACGAGCAGTACTTC
CASSTRTSGGTYEQYF
>once|TRBD1|TRBJ1-1|TRBV7-9
TGTGCCAGCAGCCCTGGTTGGACAGGCACTGAAGCTTTCTTT
CASSPGWTGTEAFF
>NA|NA|TRBJ2-3|TRBV6-5
TGTGCCAGCAGTCCGCAGGACTATGGCCGGGATACGCAGTATTTT
CASSPQDYGRDTQYF